This passage covers 8 T cell receptor beta chains from one sample sequenced in a study of T cell repertoires in cytomegalovirus infection. Their antigens remain unidentified. TCRdb redid the calling of the reads with MiXCR, one entry per CDR3 protein. The sample includes about 160,000 distinct CDR3 sequences, 20% to 25% of them seen just once. The specimen comprised CD8+ T cells from cultured PBMCs, sampled from culture after CMV antigen stimulation. The receptors derive from a human donor in good health (CMV status not recorded). Some clones in this sample may be carry-over from other donors' samples.

This clonotype was found a few times. The genes are TRBV9 and TRBJ1-2; 7 nucleotides match TRBD1. The V and J ends lost 10 bases and 6 bases, in that order; junction bases with no gene match: 12. The CDR3 sequence is 13 residues long. Per the germline V gene, CDR1 is SGDLS and CDR2 is YYNGEE. CDR3 bases: TGTGCCTCCTGGGGTGTCAGGGGGGATGGCTACACCTTC. This encodes CASWGVRGDGYTF.

The genes are TRBV6-6 and TRBJ2-3; D uncertain. CDR3 length: 19 amino acids. Trimming pared 8 bases from V and 5 bases from J, leaving 32 bases between. Per germline, CDR1 MNHNY and CDR2 SVGAGI (reference sequence). CDR3 protein: CASRFPIIPAEKRGDTQYF. The CDR3 coding sequence is TGTGCCAGCCGTTTTCCCATAATTCCCGCGGAGAAACGTGGAGATACGCAGTATTTT.

The chain joins TRBV20-1 to TRBJ1-1; no clear D gene. Germline lookup yields CDR1 DFQATT and CDR2 SNEGSKA (reference sequence). This CDR3 is 11 amino acids long. V was trimmed by 6 bases and J by 3 bases, leaving 8 bases between them. CDR3 in DNA: TGCAGTGCAGTGGGTTACACTGAAGCTTTCTTT. The encoded protein is CSAVGYTEAFF.

Concerning this clonotype itself: The junction does not match germline at one end; this may be a read error. The CDR3 loop is CASTLPLAGGRNKQFF. For the CDR3, the DNA is TGTGCCAGCACCCTACCACTAGCGGGGGGGCGCAATAAGCAGTTCTTC. The chain couples TRBV7-2 to TRBJ2-1, with TRBD2 identical over 13 bases. The CDR3 extends over 16 amino acids. Per germline, CDR1 SGHTA and CDR2 FQGNSA.

The chain recombines TRBV5-1 with TRBJ2-7; D is possibly TRBD1 or TRBD2 (5 bases each). From germline, CDR1 is SGHRS and CDR2 YFSETQ. The CDR3 length is 12 residues. V was cut by 3 bases and J by 7 bases, with 11 bases left in between. The CDR3 DNA reads TGCGCCAGCAGCTGGCCGGGGCAAGAGCAGTACTTC. Translated: CASSWPGQEQYF.

This clonotype showed up just a few times. The gene calls are TRBV27 and TRBJ2-5, with D uncertain. The V and J ends lost 5 bases and 3 bases respectively, with 13 bases between them. The CDR3 has 14 amino acids. Germline-derived CDR1 and CDR2 are MNHEY and SMNVEV (reference sequence). CDR3 sequence: CASSPPGLEETQYF. The CDR3 coding sequence is TGTGCCAGCAGTCCTCCGGGCCTAGAAGAGACCCAGTACTTC.

This clonotype has only a few counts. DNA of the CDR3: TGTGCCAGCTCTTTCAGGGGTAGATTGGATACGCAGTATTTT. Translation: CASSFRGRLDTQYF. The V and J genes are TRBV6-1 and TRBJ2-3; maybe TRBD1 (6 bases). The V end was cut by 8 bases, the J end by 6 bases, with 18 bases between. Germline CDR1 MNHNS, CDR2 SASEGT. This CDR3 contains 14 residues.

The count of this clonotype is one. The rearrangement uses TRBV19 and TRBJ1-3, with D perhaps matching TRBD1 (5 bases). Per the germline V gene, CDR1 is LNHDA and CDR2 is SQIVND (reference sequence). The length of the CDR3 is 12 residues. CDR3 region: CATGIPGNTIYF. The CDR3 DNA reads TGTGCTACAGGAATCCCTGGAAACACCATATATTTT.